This T cell receptor beta chain was retrieved from a study of blood T cell repertoires in COVID-19. This clone has only a few counts. The CDR3 loop spans 14 amino acids. The germline CDR1 and CDR2 sequences are LNHNV and YYDKDF (reference sequence). Trimming took 4 bases from V and 5 from J, leaving 14 bases between them. Per the original data handling: Reference gene primer amplification in the assay estimated nucleated cell counts. The table came from immunoSEQ multiplex PCR; TCRdb's copy has only in-frame clones and leaves some out. For V, J and clone size, that table is used; D and trimming come from the DNA. Of about 94,000 clones in the sample, around 86% were seen once.

This sequence was found in a woman of 80 years or more with acute or convalescent COVID-19. The chain uses TRBV15 and TRBJ1-2, with D possibly matching TRBD1 (6 bases). The source material was peripheral blood. CDR3 coding DNA: TGTGCCACCAGCAACCAAAGGGGGACATATGGCTACACCTTC. It specifies CATSNQRGTYGYTF.